The 14 T cell receptor beta chains below all came from one sample that was sequenced in a study of T cell responses to AZD1222 COVID-19 vaccine. Profiling relied on immunoSEQ multiplex PCR, and the TCRdb table lists in-frame clones only, not all of them. The sample lists 120,000 or so clones; about nine tenths were seen once. The source was peripheral blood, collected on day 0 of AZD1222 vaccination. These receptors all stem from an adult in good health.

J is TRBJ2-7 and V is TRBV27, with a weak D call TRBD2 (6 bases). V was clipped by 4 bases and J by 4 bases, with 14 bases between them. There are 14 residues in the CDR3. Per the germline V gene, CDR1 is MNHEY and CDR2 is SMNVEV (reference sequence). The CDR3 here is CASSSGPRGYEQYF. The DNA of the CDR3 is TGTGCCAGCAGTTCGGGACCTCGGGGGTACGAGCAGTACTTC.

This clone appeared once. The chain uses TRBV25-1 and TRBJ2-6; D not certain. V gave up 6 bases and J gave up 1 base, with 4 bases separating them. The CDR3 runs to 13 residues. Germline V CDR1 and CDR2: MGHDK, SYGVNS. CDR3 sequence: CASRGSGANVLTF. The CDR3 nucleotides are TGTGCCAGCAGGGGGTCTGGGGCCAACGTCCTGACTTTC.

This sequence joins TRBV4-1 and TRBJ1-2, with D maybe TRBD1 (6 bases). Trimming removed 3 bases at V and 1 base at J, with 15 bases between. From germline, CDR1 is MGHRA and CDR2 YSYEKL. The CDR3 contains 16 residues. The CDR3 protein is CASSHVTGKFNYGYTF. CDR3 bases: TGCGCCAGCAGCCACGTCACAGGGAAATTTAACTATGGCTACACCTTC.

This clone was detected only once. This rearrangement joins TRBV2 to TRBJ2-2; tentatively, D is TRBD1 or TRBD2 (6 bases each). V was shortened by 6 bases and J by 4 bases, with 12 bases between the two germline ends. There are 14 residues in the CDR3. Germline CDR1 and CDR2: SNHLY and FYNNEI. The CDR3 sequence: CASSGGAGTGELFF. In DNA, the CDR3 is TGTGCCAGCAGCGGGGGCGCGGGCACCGGGGAGCTGTTTTTT.

This clone was seen only a few times. The rearrangement uses TRBV5-5 and TRBJ2-7; 7 bases align to TRBD1. Germline CDR1 is SGHKS and CDR2 is YYEKEE (reference sequence). The CDR3 runs to 13 residues. V was pared by 4 bases and J by 12 bases, with 13 bases of the junction left unmatched. The CDR3 DNA is TGTGCCAGCAGCAAGAGTGGGGACAGCCTCTGGTACTTC. The encoded protein is CASSKSGDSLWYF.

The rearrangement uses TRBV7-9 and TRBJ1-1; TRBD1 might be the D (5 bases). The CDR3 totals 16 residues. CDR1 and CDR2 from the germline V gene are SEHNR and FQNEAQ (reference sequence). With 5 bases removed from V and 2 bases from J, the gap between germline ends came to 18 bases. The CDR3 region has the DNA TGTGCCAGCAGCCCCCCCTTCGGACACGTTAACACTGAAGCTTTCTTT. This encodes CASSPPFGHVNTEAFF.

This chain connects TRBV6-5 to TRBJ1-2, with no clear D. The CDR3 is 13 residues long. V lost 7 bases and J lost 5, with 14 bases in between. Germline CDR1 and CDR2: MNHEY and SVGAGI. This CDR3 is CASILRPGYGYTF. DNA of the CDR3: TGTGCCAGCATCCTAAGGCCGGGGTATGGCTACACCTTC.

The rearrangement links TRBV28 to TRBJ2-3, with 10 bases aligning to TRBD2. Germline loops: CDR1 MDHEN, CDR2 SYDVKM. CDR3 length equals 16 residues. Trimming took 6 bases from V and 4 from J; bases not matched to a gene: 10. The CDR3 loop is CASSRGSGRAADTQYF. As DNA, the CDR3 is TGTGCCAGCAGCCGAGGGAGCGGGAGGGCCGCAGATACGCAGTATTTT.

The chain recombines TRBV10-3 with TRBJ2-3, with TRBD1 identical over 7 bases. Germline assignment: CDR1 ENHRY and CDR2 SYGVKD. V lost 3 bases and J lost 2; bases outside the gene matches: 11. This CDR3 has 17 residues. CDR3 region: CAISERAKGASTDTQYF. The CDR3, as DNA: TGTGCCATCAGTGAAAGAGCGAAGGGGGCCTCCACAGATACGCAGTATTTT.

The chain links TRBV5-6 to TRBJ1-2, with D possibly matching TRBD1 (5 bases). The germline V gene encodes CDR1 SGHDT and CDR2 YYEEEE. V was shortened by 2 bases and J by 4 bases, with 12 bases between the two germline ends. This CDR3 spans 14 amino acids. Here the CDR3 reads CASSFRQKIYGYTF. The CDR3 bases are TGTGCCAGCAGCTTCCGACAGAAGATCTATGGCTACACCTTC.

The chain uses TRBV7-8 and TRBJ2-3; TRBD1 matches at 9 bases. Per the germline V gene, CDR1 is SGHVS and CDR2 is FQNEAQ. The CDR3 length is 15 residues. Germline trimming cut 5 bases from V and 0 bases from J; bases unmatched to any gene: 3. The CDR3 loop reads CASSQQGASTDTQYF. In DNA form, the CDR3 reads TGTGCCAGCAGCCAACAGGGGGCGAGCACAGATACGCAGTATTTT.

The J gene is TRBJ2-7, the V gene TRBV19, with 7 bases identical to TRBD1. Germline loops: CDR1 LNHDA, CDR2 SQIVND (reference sequence). J lost 1 base, V lost 6 bases, and 9 bases had no gene match. The CDR3 length is 15 residues. CDR3 residues: CASSKRQGQSYEQYF. CDR3 coding DNA: TGTGCCAGTAGCAAAAGACAGGGACAGTCCTACGAGCAGTACTTC.

This clone was recorded only once. The CDR3 reads CASSLAGGPFNEQFF. CDR3 bases: TGTGCCAGCAGCTTAGCGGGAGGGCCATTCAATGAGCAGTTCTTC. The gene calls are TRBV13 and TRBJ2-1, with 8 bases that match TRBD2. CDR1 PRHDT and CDR2 FYEKMQ come from the germline V gene (reference sequence). After removal of 1 base from V and 6 bases from J, the junction contained 5 bases not matched to a gene. The CDR3 is 15 residues long.

The V gene is TRBV19, the J gene TRBJ2-1, with D unresolved. This CDR3 has 15 residues. Deletions cut 0 bases from V and 0 bases from J, with 6 bases between. Per germline, CDR1 LNHDA and CDR2 SQIVND (reference sequence). This CDR3 is CASSIDGLSYNEQFF. The CDR3, as DNA: TGTGCCAGTAGTATAGACGGCCTCTCCTACAATGAGCAGTTCTTC.